The text below deals with one TCR beta chain. Repertoires were generated with immunoSEQ multiplex PCR, while TCRdb's copy carries only in-frame clones and drops some. The sample records some 260,000 clones, about nine tenths being singletons. The data are from a study of cytomegalovirus exposure and HLA in healthy donors. Per germline, CDR1 SGHKS and CDR2 YYEKEE (reference sequence). Trimming took off 4 bases at V and 4 bases at J, with 15 bases between the two ends. The CDR3 loop spans 14 amino acids. This TCR came from a woman aged 25 to 39 in good health and CMV-seronegative. The chain is built from TRBV5-5 and TRBJ2-7; tentative D call: TRBD1 (6 bases). Sequenced input: PBMCs. As DNA, the CDR3 is TGTGCCAGCAGCCCACAGGGCCCCGGTTACGAGCAGTACTTC. It yields the protein CASSPQGPGYEQYF.